This entry concerns a single TCR beta chain. This clonotype has a handful of counts. What antigen it recognizes has not been identified. No quality values exist for individual bases; no much larger clone is one base distant. Per the publication, the time point label means: persistent/refractory GD, antithyroid drugs over 5 years with positive TRAb. For both TCR sequencing and RNA sequencing, RNA was extracted from PBMCs in TRIzol. The diagnosis of Graves' disease was made according to American Thyroid Association guidelines. The patients came from an endocrinology department in Xi'an, China. Each patient gave about 8.1 milliliters of peripheral blood, collected in an EDTA anticoagulant tube. PBMCs were isolated by Ficoll Paque Plus density gradient separation without further T cell sorting. An Agilent 2100 Bioanalyzer and agarose gel were used to check RNA quality, and a NanoDrop 2000 was used to measure RNA concentration.

This sample is part of a study of regulatory T cells in long-lasting Graves disease (dated by TCRdb to the early 2020s). About the investigation overall: Persistent Graves' disease meant more than 5 years of antithyroid drug treatment with TSH receptor autoantibodies that stayed positive. Persistent Graves' disease patients in the clinical cohort had taken antithyroid drugs for roughly ten years on average. TCR sequencing covered some 13 persistent and approximately 20 newly diagnosed Graves' disease patients, around 35 samples in total. The study was conducted in China and was registered as a clinical trial. This study used TCR sequencing and RNA sequencing of peripheral blood to compare persistent Graves' disease patients against newly diagnosed Graves' disease patients. Study-wide conclusions, independent of this receptor: Persistent disease showed preferential use of TRBV28, TRBJ1-2 and TRBJ2-5, whereas newly diagnosed disease favored TRBV20-1 and TRBJ2-1. Persistent Graves' disease patients showed lower TCR Shannon entropy and fewer highly expanded clones than newly diagnosed patients, suggesting clonal expansion. Only the TCR beta chain was sequenced and analyzed. More public clonotypes were shared among persistent patients (around 3,000) than among newly diagnosed patients (966). As a limitation, the authors acknowledged that the small sample size may reduce accuracy. Peripheral blood alone was examined, since thyroid tissue, which constituted the primary lesion, could not be accessed.

Receptor amplification or capture employed multiplex PCR. Sequencing instrument: Illumina HiSeq 4000. iRepertoire HTBI primers and Arm-PCR amplification of CDR3 regions were used to construct TCR beta libraries. Before sequencing, the PCR products underwent gel purification. Regarding the original processing steps: Gene usage analysis of CDR3 amino acid clonotypes relied on the 62 TRBV and about 13 TRBJ segments identified across samples. COPE and FqMerger were used to merge the filtered high-quality paired reads into contigs. BLAST was used to align contigs to IMGT TRBV, TRBD and TRBJ reference genes, and CDR3 was defined according to IMGT. Highly expanded clones were defined as clonotypes with a frequency above 0.1%. Repertoire diversity was measured by Shannon entropy, and V-J evenness by the Gini coefficient. A clonotype was considered public if more than one individual shared it. The public reads were reprocessed in TCRdb via fastp at Q25 and MiXCR, keeping in-frame beta chains. Identical CDR3 protein sequences are pooled into one entry, listed with their most common genes and DNA. The V and J calls and clone size are TCRdb's, not the authors'. This sample gives about 660,000 distinct CDR3 sequences in total; 30% of them show up just once. Under 50% of the sample is in the top ten clones.

The germline V gene supplies CDR1 SQVTM and CDR2 ANQGSEA. Germline trimming: 5 bases from V, 4 bases from J; junction bases outside gene matches: 4. The CDR3 covers 12 residues, taking in both the cysteine and the phenylalanine. Only the CDR3 region is kept as DNA, spanning 36 bases read in frame from base 1. The chain was built from TRBV29-1 and TRBJ1-1; TRBD1 fits 7 bases in the junction. This clonotype was obtained from a female donor with Graves disease. The sequencing here drew on peripheral blood mononuclear cells (PBMCs), taken when the disease was refractory, from a patient treated with antithyroid drugs. The DNA reads TGCAGCGTTCTGGACAGGACCACTGAAGCTTTCTTT. It is translated as CSVLDRTTEAFF.